This TCR beta chain was identified in a study of T cell changes during pregnancy in multiple sclerosis. The CDR3 extends over 18 amino acids. CDR1 MNHEY and CDR2 SMNVEV come from the germline V gene (reference sequence). The V gene lost 4 bases and the J gene lost 1 base, with 23 bases spanning the gap. Using immunoSEQ multiplex PCR, the repertoire was profiled, and TCRdb retains in-frame clones only, with some absent. The sample has about 92,000 clones; around 93% are singletons. The clonotype originates from a female donor with multiple sclerosis, enrolled in a pregnancy study. Sequencing was performed on peripheral blood, taken in the first trimester of pregnancy. This chain connects TRBV27 to TRBJ2-7; D remains ambiguous. CDR3: CASSSPSKQSRGSYEQYF. CDR3 coding DNA: TGTGCCAGCAGTTCGCCATCCAAACAGAGTCGTGGGTCCTACGAGCAGTACTTC.